In this sample, the clone carrying this T cell receptor beta chain turned up once. Single viable CD3+CD4+CD8-CD45RO+ cells were sorted as the memory CD4+ T cells. With 6 bases removed from V and 1 base from J, the gap between germline ends came to 14 bases. Germline V lookup: CDR1 SNHLY, CDR2 FYNNEI. This CDR3 region has 15 residues. The sample originates from a study of memory CD4+ T cells and cytomegalovirus serostatus. Assay used: immunoSEQ multiplex PCR; TCRdb lists only in-frame clones, some missing. The sample lists tens of thousands of clones; more than 65% were seen once. The sample taken for sequencing was memory CD4+ T cells from blood. The receptor was isolated from an adult in good health and CMV-seronegative. Some clones in this sample may be carry-over from other donors' samples. V gene TRBV2 combines with J gene TRBJ2-3; weak D call: TRBD1 (6 bases). The CDR3 loop is CASRSDRQGTDTQYF. CDR3 nucleotides: TGTGCCAGCAGGTCGGACAGACAAGGCACAGATACGCAGTATTTT.